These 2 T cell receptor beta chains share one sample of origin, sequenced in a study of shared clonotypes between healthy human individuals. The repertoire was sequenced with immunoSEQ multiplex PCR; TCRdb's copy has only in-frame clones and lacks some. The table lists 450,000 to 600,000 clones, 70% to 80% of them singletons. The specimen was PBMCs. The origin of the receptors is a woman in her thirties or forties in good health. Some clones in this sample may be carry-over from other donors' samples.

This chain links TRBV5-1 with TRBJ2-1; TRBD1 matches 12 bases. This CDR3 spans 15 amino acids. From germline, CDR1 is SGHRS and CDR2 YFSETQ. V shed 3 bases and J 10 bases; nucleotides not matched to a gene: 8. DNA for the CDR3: TGCGCCAGCAGCTGGTCCGGGACAGGGGGCTGGGAGCAGTTCTTC. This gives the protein CASSWSGTGGWEQFF.

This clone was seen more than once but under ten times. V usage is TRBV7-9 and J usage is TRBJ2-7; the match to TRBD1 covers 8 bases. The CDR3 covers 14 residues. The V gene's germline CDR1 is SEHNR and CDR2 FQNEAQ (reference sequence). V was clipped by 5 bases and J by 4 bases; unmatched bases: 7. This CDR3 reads CASSNRQGLYEQYF. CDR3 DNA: TGTGCCAGCAGCAATCGACAGGGGTTATACGAGCAGTACTTC.